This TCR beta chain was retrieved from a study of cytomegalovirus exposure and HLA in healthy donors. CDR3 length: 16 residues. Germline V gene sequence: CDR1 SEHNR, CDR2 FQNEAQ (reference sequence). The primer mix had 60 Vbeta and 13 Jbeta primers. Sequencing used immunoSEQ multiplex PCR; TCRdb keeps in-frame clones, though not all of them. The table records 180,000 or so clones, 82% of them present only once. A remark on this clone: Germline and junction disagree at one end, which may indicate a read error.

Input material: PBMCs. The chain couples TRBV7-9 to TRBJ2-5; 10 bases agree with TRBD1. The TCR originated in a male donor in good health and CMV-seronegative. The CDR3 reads CSSSLAETTGGETQYF. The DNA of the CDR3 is TGTTCCAGCAGCTTAGCGGAAACGACAGGGGGCGAGACCCAGTACTTC.